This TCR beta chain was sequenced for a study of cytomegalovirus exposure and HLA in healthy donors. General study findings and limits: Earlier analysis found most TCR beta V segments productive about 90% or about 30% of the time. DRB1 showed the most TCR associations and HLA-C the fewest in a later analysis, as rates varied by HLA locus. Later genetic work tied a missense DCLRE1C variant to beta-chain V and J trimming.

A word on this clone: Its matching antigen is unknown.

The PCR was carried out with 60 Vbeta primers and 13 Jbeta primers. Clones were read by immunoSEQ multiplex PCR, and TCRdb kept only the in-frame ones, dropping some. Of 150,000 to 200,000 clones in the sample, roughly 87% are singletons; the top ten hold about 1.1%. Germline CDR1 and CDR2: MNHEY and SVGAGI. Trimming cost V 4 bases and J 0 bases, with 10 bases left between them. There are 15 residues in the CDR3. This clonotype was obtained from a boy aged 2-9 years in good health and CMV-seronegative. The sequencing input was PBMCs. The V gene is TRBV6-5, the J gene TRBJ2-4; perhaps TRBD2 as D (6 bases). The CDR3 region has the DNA TGTGCCAGCAGTTCGGGAGATCTAGCCAAAAACATTCAGTACTTC. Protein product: CASSSGDLAKNIQYF.